This T cell receptor (beta chain) was observed in a study of blood T cells in healthy people across ages. Findings of the study overall: Conclusively comparing naive with antigen-experienced cells was impossible with unsorted PBMCs.

The length of the CDR3 is 15 residues. Germline V gives CDR1 MNHEY, CDR2 SVGAGI. Then a second PCR, running about 6 to 11 cycles, was carried out with a sample-barcoded 5' primer and a J-beta primer mix. TCRdb recomputed calls from the 5' RACE reads with MiXCR, one row per CDR3 protein. The table lists 790,000 or so distinct CDR3 sequences, roughly 46% of them singletons. Note on this clonotype: Its antigen is not identified. One end of the junction fails to match germline, which may point to a read error.

The chain recombines TRBV6-5 with TRBJ1-6, with D unclear. Material: blood. This receptor was identified in an older man in good health. CDR3 in DNA: TGTGCCAGCAGCGAGACCGACGTATATAATTCGCCCCTCCACTTT. The encoded protein is CASSETDVYNSPLHF.